This T cell receptor beta chain is drawn from a study of blood T cell repertoires in COVID-19 (dated by TCRdb to about 2020). As for the study more broadly: The collaborator samples originated in the United States, Italy and Spain and spanned the acute and convalescent phases of COVID-19. The prospective study material was composed of cDNA or gDNA derived from T cells, B-cell-depleted T cells, or PBMCs. The dataset comprised deeply sampled blood TCRbeta repertoires from subjects exposed to, actively infected with, or recovered from COVID-19. A freely available public database, intended as a resource for researchers studying the immune response to SARS-CoV-2, is where the repertoires were released. Samples were obtained from the ongoing ImmuneRACE study (first 160 participants) and from 1,000 to 1,500 subjects provided by 6 global collaborators. Nearly every sample came with metadata listing a de-identified subject ID, COVID-19 status, age in years and sex. Where available, HLA class I and class II types were taken from metadata supplied by the sample provider and were not determined by assay-based typing. Results and caveats for the whole study, not just this receptor: Clinical and demographic metadata were provided uncurated, with the amount varying by source and participant.

In the germline V gene (reference sequence), CDR1 corresponds to SEHNR and CDR2 to FQNEAQ. The CDR3 runs 15 amino acids, cysteine and phenylalanine included. The sequence is cut down to CDR3 DNA, 45 bases in frame from base 1. Trimming takes 5 bases off V and 0 bases off J; junction bases not matched to a gene: 4. The immunoSEQ Assay, a bias-controlled multiplex PCR, was used to amplify TCRbeta CDR3 regions from genomic DNA. The source study handled its data this way. The number of nucleated cells in each sample was estimated from the amplification of reference gene primers within the assay. Sequence reads were collapsed and filtered to measure the absolute abundance of every unique TCRbeta CDR3 rearrangement. For each sample, productive Simpson clonality was calculated as the square root of Simpson's diversity index across productive rearrangements. Sourced from immuneACCESS, this table was stored by TCRdb with only in-frame sequences that have V and J called. A share of the clones is absent; for the studies checked, an unresolved V gene accounts for under half, and the remainder has no known explanation. V and J calls and clone size are copied from that table; D and trimming were computed from the DNA. The sample table lists about 250,000 clones, 85% to 90% of them with a count of one. The ten largest clonotypes hold about 1.7% of the sample.

Enrolling through a virtual design, the prospective study's participants ranged in age from about 18 to 100 years and lived across more than 20 United States geographic areas. In the prospective study, participants were assigned to cohorts based on the clinical history participants reported in a screening survey and a study questionnaire. Recovered participants in ImmuneRACE Cohort 3 were defined as having two consecutive negative NP/OP PCR tests, clearance from a healthcare professional, or resolution of symptoms. In the prospective study, whole blood, serum and a nasopharyngeal or oropharyngeal swab were collected from each participant by mobile phlebotomists. Over a 2-month period, participants in the prospective study had the option of providing additional blood draws and questionnaires. Prospective study blood samples were shipped either frozen or at room temperature before DNA extraction.

This clone was seen only a few times. No antigen is known for it. No base quality values were provided; no much bigger clone lies one nucleotide off. The TCR comes from a man between 35 and 55 years old who had recovered from COVID-19. The source material was PBMCs or T cells enriched from blood (not recorded which). Recombination joined TRBV7-9 with TRBJ1-3, with 7 middle bases fitting TRBD1. The CDR3 sequence is CASSRDSYSGNTIYF. At the DNA level, the sequence is TGTGCCAGCAGCCGGGACAGTTACTCTGGAAACACCATATATTTT.